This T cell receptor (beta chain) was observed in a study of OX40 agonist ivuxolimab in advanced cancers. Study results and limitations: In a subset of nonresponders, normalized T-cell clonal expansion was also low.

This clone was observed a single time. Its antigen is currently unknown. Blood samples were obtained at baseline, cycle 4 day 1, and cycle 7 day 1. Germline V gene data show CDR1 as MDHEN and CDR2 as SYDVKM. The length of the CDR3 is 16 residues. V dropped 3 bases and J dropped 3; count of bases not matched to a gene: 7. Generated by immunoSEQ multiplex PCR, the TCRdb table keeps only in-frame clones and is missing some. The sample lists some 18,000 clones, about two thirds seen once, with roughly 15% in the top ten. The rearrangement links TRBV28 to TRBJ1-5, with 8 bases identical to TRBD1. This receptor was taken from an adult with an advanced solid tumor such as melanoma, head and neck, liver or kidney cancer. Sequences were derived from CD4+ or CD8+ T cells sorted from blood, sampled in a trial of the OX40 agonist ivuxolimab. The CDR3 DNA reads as TGTGCCAGCAGTTTCTTCGGACAGGGTCTCAATCAGCCCCAGCATTTT. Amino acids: CASSFFGQGLNQPQHF.